Presented here are 26 T cell receptor beta chains from one specimen sequenced in a study of blood T cell repertoires in COVID-19. TCRdb keeps only in-frame clones here, not all; method: immunoSEQ multiplex PCR. The sample yields roughly 250,000 clones, approximately 80% seen once. Sequenced sample: peripheral blood. The receptor set was obtained from a woman between 55 and 75 years old with active or convalescent COVID-19.

The chain couples TRBV7-9 to TRBJ2-3, with 8 nucleotides matching TRBD2. The V and J ends lost 5 bases and 2 bases, in that order; junction bases with no gene match: 6. CDR1 and CDR2 from the germline V gene are SEHNR and FQNEAQ (reference sequence). CDR3 length equals 15 residues. The CDR3 DNA follows: TGTGCCAGCAGCCTGTCGGGGGGGCCCACAGATACGCAGTATTTT. Translation gives CASSLSGGPTDTQYF.

The gene calls are TRBV12-5 and TRBJ1-1, with 7 bases aligning to TRBD1. The CDR3 is 13 amino acids. Germline values: CDR1 LGHNT, CDR2 FRNRAP. V lost 4 bases and J lost 7; bases outside the gene matches: 6. The CDR3 protein is CASGSRGRGEAFF. CDR3 DNA: TGTGCTAGTGGTTCGAGGGGGCGGGGTGAAGCTTTCTTT. Variable domain in full (rest from reference TRBV12-5 and TRBJ1-1): DARVTQTPRHKVTEMGQEVTMRCQPILGHNTVFWYRQTMMQGLELLAYFRNRAPLDDSGMPKDRFSAEMPDATLATLKIQPSEPRDSAVYFCASGSRGRGEAFFGQGTRLTVV.

V and J are TRBV2 and TRBJ1-3; D is uncertain. This CDR3 contains 13 residues. The germline V gene encodes CDR1 SNHLY and CDR2 FYNNEI. V lost 7 bases, J lost 1 base, and 8 bases lay in between. CDR3 loop: CASTLQSGNTIYF. In nucleotides, the CDR3 is TGTGCCAGCACCTTGCAGTCTGGAAACACCATATATTTT.

CDR3: CASSQDEGVGVYGYTF. In DNA, the CDR3 is TGTGCCAGCAGCCAAGATGAGGGGGTGGGTGTCTATGGCTACACCTTC. V usage is TRBV3-1 (or the pseudogene TRBV3-2) and J usage is TRBJ1-2, with D possibly matching TRBD1 (6 bases). V was shortened by 0 bases and J by 4 bases, with 15 bases between the two germline ends. Germline assignment: CDR1 LGHDT and CDR2 YNNKEL (reference sequence). CDR3 length equals 16 residues.

The chain couples TRBV30 to TRBJ1-1, with D tentatively TRBD1 (6 bases). V was cut by 3 bases and J by 4 bases, with 18 bases left in between. Per germline, CDR1 GTSNPN and CDR2 SVGIG (reference sequence). The CDR3 length is 15 residues. The DNA of the CDR3 is TGTGCCTGGAGGCCTGGGTCGACAGGCCCCACTGAAGCTTTCTTT. Translating gives CAWRPGSTGPTEAFF.

This chain joins TRBV12-2 and TRBJ1-5; the table gives TRBD1 as D, unverified against the DNA. TRBV12-2 is labeled a pseudogene. The CDR3 has 22 residues. The CDR3 sequence is CASRLVRVTGEGLIYSNQPQHF. Here the CDR3 DNA reads TGTGCAAGTCGCTTAGTAAGGGTAACAGGGGAAGGATTGATCTATAGCAATCAGCCCCAGCATTTT.

The chain uses TRBV7-3 and TRBJ1-1; D may be TRBD1 (6 bases). The germline CDR1 and CDR2 sequences are SGHTA and FQGTGA. Trimming stripped 4 bases from V and 3 bases from J, with 15 bases between. The CDR3 sequence is 15 residues long. This chain's CDR3 is CASSSTGSWDTEAFF. The CDR3 region has the DNA TGTGCCAGCAGCTCAACAGGGAGTTGGGACACTGAAGCTTTCTTT.

The rearrangement links TRBV5-1 to TRBJ1-3; a possible D gene is TRBD1 (6 bases). Germline V lookup: CDR1 SGHRS, CDR2 YFSETQ. The CDR3 runs 15 residues. Trimming stripped 0 bases from V and 2 bases from J, with 9 bases between. The CDR3 loop reads CASSLGNRAGNTIYF. The CDR3 coding sequence is TGCGCCAGCAGCTTGGGTAACAGGGCTGGAAACACCATATATTTT.

This clone showed up just once. The gene calls are TRBV27 and TRBJ1-2; 7 positions agree with TRBD1. This CDR3 is 14 amino acids long. Per germline, CDR1 MNHEY and CDR2 SMNVEV (reference sequence). V shed 5 bases, J shed 4 bases, and the junction held 7 bases outside the gene matches. The CDR3 reads CASSEGQSIYGYTF. Written as DNA, the CDR3 is TGTGCCAGCAGTGAGGGACAGTCAATCTATGGCTACACCTTC.

The rearrangement uses TRBV9 and TRBJ2-3, with 14 bases matching TRBD2. This CDR3 is built from 20 residues. Germline V gene lookup returns CDR1 SGDLS and CDR2 YYNGEE. With V trimmed by 2 bases and J by 3 bases, 14 bases remained unmatched. DNA for the CDR3: TGTGCCAGCAGCGTCGGGGGACTAGCGGGGGCCCTCCTCCCGACAGATACGCAGTATTTT. Its protein is CASSVGGLAGALLPTDTQYF.

V gene TRBV7-8 combines with J gene TRBJ2-7, with TRBD2 matching 13 bases. This CDR3 is built from 18 residues. Germline V gene lookup returns CDR1 SGHVS and CDR2 FQNEAQ. The V gene end was trimmed by 3 bases and the J gene end by 0 bases; junction bases not matched to a gene: 8. CDR3 coding DNA: TGTGCCAGCAGCTTGCAGACTAGCGGGGGGATGAGCTCCTACGAGCAGTACTTC. Its protein is CASSLQTSGGMSSYEQYF.

This clone was counted between two and nine times. The chain links TRBV7-9 to TRBJ1-5; maybe TRBD1 (5 bases). Trimming removed 4 bases from V and 5 bases from J, with 15 bases in between. In germline, CDR1 is SEHNR, CDR2 FQNEAQ (reference sequence). The length of the CDR3 is 15 residues. CDR3 DNA: TGTGCCAGCAGCTCAGACAGATGGGTTGATCAGCCCCAGCATTTT. Its translation is CASSSDRWVDQPQHF.

The rearrangement uses TRBV29-1 and TRBJ2-7, with D possibly being TRBD2 (6 bases). Trimming cost V 6 bases and J 1 base, with 10 bases left between them. The CDR3 is made up of 12 amino acids. Germline CDR1 and CDR2: SQVTM and ANQGSEA. CDR3 sequence (DNA): TGCAGCGTCTCCGGGACTTCCTACGAGCAGTACTTC. Amino acids: CSVSGTSYEQYF.

This chain connects TRBV19 to TRBJ2-3, with D tentatively TRBD1 (5 bases). V was pared by 2 bases and J by 4 bases, with 13 bases between. The CDR3 consists of 15 residues. Germline lookup yields CDR1 LNHDA and CDR2 SQIVND (reference sequence). The CDR3 nucleotides read TGTGCCAGTAGTATACGGTTGCAGGGCTCAGATACGCAGTATTTT. Its translation is CASSIRLQGSDTQYF.

The gene calls are TRBV5-8 and TRBJ1-4; maybe TRBD1 (5 bases). V dropped 2 bases and J dropped 2 bases, with 10 bases sitting between them. This CDR3 contains 15 residues. Germline-derived CDR1 and CDR2 are SGHTS and YDEGEE. CDR3 sequence (DNA): TGTGCCAGCAGCTTAAGGCCAGGGACTAATGAAAAACTGTTTTTT. Encoded protein: CASSLRPGTNEKLFF.

This clone was counted between two and nine times. The gene calls are TRBV5-5 and TRBJ2-3; 8 bases are shared with TRBD1. Losses at the gene ends were 2 bases for V and 5 bases for J; bases not matched to a gene: 4. Germline V CDR1 and CDR2: SGHKS, YYEKEE (reference sequence). This CDR3 has 14 residues. The CDR3 DNA follows: TGTGCCAGCAGCTTACAGGGGGTGGAAGATACGCAGTATTTT. The encoded protein is CASSLQGVEDTQYF. The full variable domain, with the rest looked up from reference TRBV5-5 and TRBJ2-3, is DAGVTQSPTHLIKTRGQQVTLRCSPISGHKSVSWYQQVLGQGPQFIFQYYEKEERGRGNFPDRFSARQFPNYSSELNVNALLLGDSALYLCASSLQGVEDTQYFGPGTRLTVL.

V is TRBV30 and J is TRBJ2-1, with D perhaps TRBD2 (7 bases). Germline V lookup: CDR1 GTSNPN, CDR2 SVGIG (reference sequence). This CDR3 comprises 13 residues. The V end lost 3 bases, the J end lost 5 bases, and 11 bases lay between the germline ends. The CDR3 loop reads CAWSPGGHNEQFF. The CDR3 nucleotides read TGTGCCTGGAGCCCCGGGGGGCACAATGAGCAGTTCTTC.

The chain is built from TRBV19 and TRBJ1-4; no firm D call. Germline V CDR1 and CDR2: LNHDA, SQIVND (reference sequence). Trimming shortened V by 4 bases and J by 8 bases, and 14 bases separated the two germline ends. There are 14 residues in the CDR3. CDR3 sequence reads: CASSTVQVTEKLFF. The CDR3 DNA sequence: TGTGCCAGTAGTACCGTCCAGGTGACGGAAAAACTGTTTTTT.

This chain links TRBV7-8 with TRBJ2-7; TRBD2 aligns across 14 bases. Germline CDR1 and CDR2: SGHVS and FQNEAQ. The ends lost 5 bases at V and 7 bases at J; junction bases unmatched: 16. This CDR3 is 18 amino acids long. The CDR3 spells CASSPQTSGGAVRVEQYF. The DNA for the CDR3 is TGTGCCAGCAGCCCCCAGACTAGCGGGGGGGCAGTTCGGGTTGAGCAGTACTTC.

CDR3 loop: CARSSPQGNYGYTF. CDR3 DNA: TGTGCCAGAAGCTCGCCCCAGGGAAACTATGGCTACACCTTC. This chain links TRBV5-3 with TRBJ1-2; perhaps TRBD1 as D (5 bases). TRBV5-3 belongs to the ORF category, with a function that is uncertain. The CDR3 is made up of 14 amino acids. Trimming pared 3 bases from V and 2 bases from J, leaving 11 bases between.

The rearrangement links TRBV6-2 or TRBV6-3 to TRBJ1-5; 9 bases are a match to TRBD1. The CDR3 covers 16 residues. The trim removed 4 bases at V and 8 bases at J, leaving 12 bases unmatched. Germline values: CDR1 MNHEY, CDR2 SVGEGT. In DNA form, the CDR3 reads TGTGCCAGCAGTTCGCACGACGGACAGGGGAGGGAGCCCCAGCATTTT. Its translation: CASSSHDGQGREPQHF.

The count of this clone is one. This chain uses TRBV5-1 with TRBJ1-1, with TRBD1 matching 8 bases. Germline CDR1 reads SGHRS; CDR2 reads YFSETQ. The J segment lost 5 bases and the V segment lost 5 bases, leaving 17 bases of the junction unmatched. CDR3 length: 17 residues. The CDR3 nucleotides are TGCGCCAGCAGATTCACAGGGGGAACGGGCTTTAGGACTGAAGCTTTCTTT. Amino acids: CASRFTGGTGFRTEAFF.

V usage is TRBV6-5 and J usage is TRBJ1-1; 8 bases align to TRBD1. This CDR3 contains 15 residues. The trim removed 6 bases at V and 1 base at J, leaving 7 bases unmatched. CDR1 and CDR2 (germline): MNHEY, SVGAGI. The CDR3 sequence: CASRLTGAQNTEAFF. The CDR3 nucleotides are TGTGCCAGCAGATTGACAGGGGCGCAGAACACTGAAGCTTTCTTT.

V is TRBV29-1 and J is TRBJ2-7, with unresolved D. This CDR3 contains 14 residues. Trimming shortened V by 3 bases and J by 0 bases, and 12 bases separated the two germline ends. CDR1 SQVTM and CDR2 ANQGSEA come from the germline V gene. The CDR3 bases are TGCAGCGTTGAGTACACCTCTCACTCCTACGAGCAGTACTTC. Its protein is CSVEYTSHSYEQYF.

The chain uses TRBV11-2 and TRBJ1-4; D call uncertain. V was pared by 1 base and J by 4 bases, with 10 bases between. Looked up from germline, CDR1 is SGHAT and CDR2 is FQNNGV. CDR3 length: 15 residues. The CDR3 DNA is TGTGCCAGCAGCTTAGGGGCCGGGAATAATGAAAAACTGTTTTTT. It specifies CASSLGAGNNEKLFF.

V gene TRBV10-1 combines with J gene TRBJ2-1; TRBD2 might be the D (7 bases). This CDR3 region has 13 residues. Between the trimmed V and J ends, which lost 10 bases and 10 bases, there was a span of 20 bases. CDR1 is WNHNN, CDR2 SYGVQD, per germline (reference sequence). The CDR3 is CATKQAGAAEQFF. The CDR3 coding sequence is TGCGCCACCAAGCAGGCGGGGGCCGCCGAGCAGTTCTTC.